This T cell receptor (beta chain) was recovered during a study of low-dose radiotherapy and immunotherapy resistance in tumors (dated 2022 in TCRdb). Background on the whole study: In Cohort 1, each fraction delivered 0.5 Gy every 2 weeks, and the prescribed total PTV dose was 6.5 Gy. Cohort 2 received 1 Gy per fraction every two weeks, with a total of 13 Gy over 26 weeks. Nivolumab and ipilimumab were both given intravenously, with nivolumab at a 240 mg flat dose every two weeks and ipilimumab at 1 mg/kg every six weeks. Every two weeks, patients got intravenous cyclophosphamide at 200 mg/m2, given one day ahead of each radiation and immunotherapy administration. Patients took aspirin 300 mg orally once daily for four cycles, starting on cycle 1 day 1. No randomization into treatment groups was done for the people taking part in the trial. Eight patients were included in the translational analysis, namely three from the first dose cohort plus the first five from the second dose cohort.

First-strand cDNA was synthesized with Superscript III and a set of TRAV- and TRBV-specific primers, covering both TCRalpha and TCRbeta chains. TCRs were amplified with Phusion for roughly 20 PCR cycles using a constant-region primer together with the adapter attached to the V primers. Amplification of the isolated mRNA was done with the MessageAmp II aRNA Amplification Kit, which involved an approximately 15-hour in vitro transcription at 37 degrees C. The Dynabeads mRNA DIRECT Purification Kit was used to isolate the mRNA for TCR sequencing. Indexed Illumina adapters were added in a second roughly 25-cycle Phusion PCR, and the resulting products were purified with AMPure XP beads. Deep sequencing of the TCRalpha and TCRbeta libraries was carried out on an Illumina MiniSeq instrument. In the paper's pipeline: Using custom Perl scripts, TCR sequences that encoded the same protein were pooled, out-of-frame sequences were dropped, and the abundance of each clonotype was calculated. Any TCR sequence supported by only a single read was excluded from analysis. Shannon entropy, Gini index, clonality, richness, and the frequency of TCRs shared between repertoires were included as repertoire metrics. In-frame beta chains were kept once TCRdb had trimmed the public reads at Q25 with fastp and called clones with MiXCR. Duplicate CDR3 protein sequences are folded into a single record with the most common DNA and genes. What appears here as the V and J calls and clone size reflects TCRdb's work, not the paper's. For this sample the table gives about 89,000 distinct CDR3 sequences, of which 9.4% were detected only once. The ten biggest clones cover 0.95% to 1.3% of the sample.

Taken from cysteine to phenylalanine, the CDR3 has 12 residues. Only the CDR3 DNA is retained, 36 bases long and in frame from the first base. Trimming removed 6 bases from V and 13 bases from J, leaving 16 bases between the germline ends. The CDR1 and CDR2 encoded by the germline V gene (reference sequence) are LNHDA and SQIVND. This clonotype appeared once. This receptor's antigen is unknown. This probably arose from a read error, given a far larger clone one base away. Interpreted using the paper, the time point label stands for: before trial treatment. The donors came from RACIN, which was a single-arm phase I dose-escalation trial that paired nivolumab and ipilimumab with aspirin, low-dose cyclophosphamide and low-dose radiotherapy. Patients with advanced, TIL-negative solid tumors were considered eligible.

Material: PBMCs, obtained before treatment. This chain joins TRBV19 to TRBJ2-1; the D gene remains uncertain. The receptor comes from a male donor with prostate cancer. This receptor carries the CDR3 CASSNTQETQFF. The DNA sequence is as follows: TGTGCCAGTAGCAACACCCAAGAGACCCAGTTCTTC.